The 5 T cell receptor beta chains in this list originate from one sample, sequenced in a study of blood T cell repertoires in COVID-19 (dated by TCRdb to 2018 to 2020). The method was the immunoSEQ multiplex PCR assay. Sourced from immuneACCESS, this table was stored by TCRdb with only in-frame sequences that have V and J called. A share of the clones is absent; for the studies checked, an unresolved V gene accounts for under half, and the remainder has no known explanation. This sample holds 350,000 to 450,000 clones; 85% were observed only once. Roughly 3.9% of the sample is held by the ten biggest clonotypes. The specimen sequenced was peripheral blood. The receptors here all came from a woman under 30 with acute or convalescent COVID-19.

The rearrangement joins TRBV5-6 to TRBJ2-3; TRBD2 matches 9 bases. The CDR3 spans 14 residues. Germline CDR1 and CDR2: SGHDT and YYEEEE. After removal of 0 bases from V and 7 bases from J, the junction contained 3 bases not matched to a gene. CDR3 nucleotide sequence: TGTGCCAGCAGCTTGGGACTAGCGGACTATACGCAGTATTTT. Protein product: CASSLGLADYTQYF.

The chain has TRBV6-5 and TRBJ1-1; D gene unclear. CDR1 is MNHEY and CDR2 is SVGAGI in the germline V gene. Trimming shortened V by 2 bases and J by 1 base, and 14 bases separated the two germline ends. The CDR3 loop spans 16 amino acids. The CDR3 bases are TGTGCCAGCAGTTACGGTAGGCCGGGGAAGAACACTGAAGCTTTCTTT. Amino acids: CASSYGRPGKNTEAFF.

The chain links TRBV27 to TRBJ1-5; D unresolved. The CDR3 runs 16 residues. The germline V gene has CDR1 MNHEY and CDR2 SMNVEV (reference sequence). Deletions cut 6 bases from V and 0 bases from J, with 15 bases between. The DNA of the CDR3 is TGTGCCAGCAGCCGGACGGGAGATTATAGCAATCAGCCCCAGCATTTT. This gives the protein CASSRTGDYSNQPQHF.

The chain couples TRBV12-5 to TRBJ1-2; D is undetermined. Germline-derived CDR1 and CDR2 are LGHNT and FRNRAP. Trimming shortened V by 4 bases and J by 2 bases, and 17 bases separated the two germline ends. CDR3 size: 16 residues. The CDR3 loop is CASGSAKEGVNYGYTF. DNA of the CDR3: TGTGCTAGTGGTTCGGCCAAGGAAGGAGTCAACTATGGCTACACCTTC.

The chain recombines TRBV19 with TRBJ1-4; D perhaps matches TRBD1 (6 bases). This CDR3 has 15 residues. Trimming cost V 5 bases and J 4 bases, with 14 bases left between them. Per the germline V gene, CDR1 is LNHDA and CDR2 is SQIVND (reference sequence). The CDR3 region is CASSAYREFNEKLFF. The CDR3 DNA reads TGTGCCAGTAGTGCCTACAGGGAGTTTAATGAAAAACTGTTTTTT.